This T cell receptor (beta chain) came from a study of blood T cell repertoires in COVID-19. TCRdb's table, derived via immunoSEQ multiplex PCR, lists solely in-frame clones and lacks some. There are about 130,000 clones in the sample; almost 70% occur only once, and under 2.5% lies in the top ten. From germline, CDR1 is KGHDR and CDR2 SFDVKD. The V segment lost 5 bases and the J segment 1 base; nucleotides outside the gene matches: 1. This CDR3 spans 16 amino acids. The chain carries TRBV24-1 and TRBJ2-2, with 12 bases aligning to TRBD2. Sequences were obtained from peripheral blood. The clonotype comes from an older woman with acute or convalescent COVID-19. CDR3 amino acids: CATSGTSGKNTGELFF. The CDR3 DNA reads TGTGCCACCAGTGGGACTAGCGGGAAGAACACCGGGGAGCTGTTTTTT.